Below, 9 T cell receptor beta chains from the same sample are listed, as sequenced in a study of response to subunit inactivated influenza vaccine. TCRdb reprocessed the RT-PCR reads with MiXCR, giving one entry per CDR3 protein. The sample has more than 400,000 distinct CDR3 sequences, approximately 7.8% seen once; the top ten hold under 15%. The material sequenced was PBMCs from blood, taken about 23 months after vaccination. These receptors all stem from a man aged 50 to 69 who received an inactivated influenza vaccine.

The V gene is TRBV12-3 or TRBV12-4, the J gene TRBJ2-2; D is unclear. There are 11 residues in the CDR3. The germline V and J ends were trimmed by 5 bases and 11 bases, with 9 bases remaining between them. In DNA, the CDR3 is TGTGCCAGCAGTGGGGATGGTGAGCTGTTTTTT. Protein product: CASSGDGELFF.

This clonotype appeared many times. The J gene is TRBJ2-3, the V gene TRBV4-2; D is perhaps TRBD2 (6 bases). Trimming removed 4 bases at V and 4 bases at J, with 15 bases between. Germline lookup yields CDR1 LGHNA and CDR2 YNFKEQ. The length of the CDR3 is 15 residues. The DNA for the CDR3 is TGTGCCAGCAGCCCTCAGACTAGTGTGGCAGATACGCAGTATTTT. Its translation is CASSPQTSVADTQYF.

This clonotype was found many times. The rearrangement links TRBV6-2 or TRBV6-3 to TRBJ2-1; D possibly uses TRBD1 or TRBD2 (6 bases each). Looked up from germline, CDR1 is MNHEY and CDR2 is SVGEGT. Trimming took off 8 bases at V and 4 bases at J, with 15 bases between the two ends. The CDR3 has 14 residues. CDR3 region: CASVRGTPYNEQFF. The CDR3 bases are TGTGCCAGCGTCCGCGGGACACCTTACAATGAGCAGTTCTTC.

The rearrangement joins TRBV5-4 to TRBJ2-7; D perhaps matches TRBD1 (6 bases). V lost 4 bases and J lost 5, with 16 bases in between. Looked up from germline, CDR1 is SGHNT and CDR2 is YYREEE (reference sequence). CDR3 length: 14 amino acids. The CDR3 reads CASSDPQGPNEQYF. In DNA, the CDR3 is TGTGCCAGCAGCGACCCTCAGGGGCCCAACGAGCAGTACTTC.

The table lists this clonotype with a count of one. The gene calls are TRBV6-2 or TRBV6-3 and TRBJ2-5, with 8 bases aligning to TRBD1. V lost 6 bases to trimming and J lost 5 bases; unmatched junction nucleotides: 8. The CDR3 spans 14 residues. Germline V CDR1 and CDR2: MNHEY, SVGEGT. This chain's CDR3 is CASRLTGGGETQYF. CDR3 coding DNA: TGTGCCAGCAGACTAACAGGGGGTGGTGAGACCCAGTACTTC.

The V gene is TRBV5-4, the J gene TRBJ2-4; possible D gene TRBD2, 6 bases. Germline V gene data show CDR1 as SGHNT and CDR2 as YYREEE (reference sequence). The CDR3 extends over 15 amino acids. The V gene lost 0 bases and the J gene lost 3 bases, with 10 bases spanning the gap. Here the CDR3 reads CASSLVGGSKNIQYF. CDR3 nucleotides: TGTGCCAGCAGCTTGGTGGGGGGAAGCAAAAACATTCAGTACTTC.

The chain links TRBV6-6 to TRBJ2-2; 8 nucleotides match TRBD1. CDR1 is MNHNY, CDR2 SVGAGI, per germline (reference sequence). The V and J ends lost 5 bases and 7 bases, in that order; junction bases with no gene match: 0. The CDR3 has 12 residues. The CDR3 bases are TGTGCCAGCAGTACAGGGGGCGGGGAGCTGTTTTTT. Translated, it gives CASSTGGGELFF.

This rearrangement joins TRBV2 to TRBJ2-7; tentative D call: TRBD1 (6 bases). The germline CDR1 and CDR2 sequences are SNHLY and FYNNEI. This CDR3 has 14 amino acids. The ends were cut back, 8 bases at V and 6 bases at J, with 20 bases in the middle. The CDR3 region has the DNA TGTGCCAGCGCGAAGACAGGAGCCTTGGGCGAGCAGTACTTC. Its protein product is CASAKTGALGEQYF.

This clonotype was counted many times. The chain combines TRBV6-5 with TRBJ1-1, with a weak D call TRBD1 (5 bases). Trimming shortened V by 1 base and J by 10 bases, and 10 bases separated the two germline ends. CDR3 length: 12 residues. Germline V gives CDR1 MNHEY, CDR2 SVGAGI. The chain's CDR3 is CASSYFGGRAFF. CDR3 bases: TGTGCCAGCAGTTACTTTGGGGGACGAGCTTTCTTT.